This TCR beta chain came from a study of blood T cell repertoires in COVID-19. This CDR3 region has 16 residues. V lost 5 bases to trimming and J lost 10 bases; unmatched junction nucleotides: 15. CDR1 and CDR2 (germline): PRHDT, FYEKMQ (reference sequence). Libraries were prepared by immunoSEQ multiplex PCR; TCRdb keeps only in-frame clonotypes and omits some of them. The sample has around 130,000 clones; roughly nine tenths are singletons. V is TRBV13 and J is TRBJ2-1; TRBD2 matches at 9 bases. The TCR was taken from a man between 60 and 75 years old with COVID-19, enrolled during active disease. The sample consisted of peripheral blood. The CDR3 here is CASSGTGGLAGREQFF. The CDR3 coding sequence is TGTGCCAGCAGCGGAACCGGGGGACTAGCCGGGAGGGAGCAGTTCTTC.